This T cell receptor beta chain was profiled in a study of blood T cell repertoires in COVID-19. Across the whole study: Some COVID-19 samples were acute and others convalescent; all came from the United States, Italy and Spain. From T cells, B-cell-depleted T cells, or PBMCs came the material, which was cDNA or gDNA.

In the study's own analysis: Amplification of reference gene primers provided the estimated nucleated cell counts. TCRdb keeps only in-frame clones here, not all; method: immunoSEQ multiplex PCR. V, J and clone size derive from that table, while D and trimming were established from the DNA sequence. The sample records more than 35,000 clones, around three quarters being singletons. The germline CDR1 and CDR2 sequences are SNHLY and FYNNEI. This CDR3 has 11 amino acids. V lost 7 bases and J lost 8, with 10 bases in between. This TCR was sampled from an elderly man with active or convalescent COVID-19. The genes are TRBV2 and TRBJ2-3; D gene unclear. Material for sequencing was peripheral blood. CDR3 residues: CASNPTGTQYF. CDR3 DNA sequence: TGTGCCAGCAACCCCACCGGTACGCAGTATTTT.